A selection of T cell receptor beta chains follows, all from one sample in a study of response to subunit inactivated influenza vaccine. TCRdb re-derived calls from the RT-PCR reads in MiXCR, one entry per CDR3 protein. The sample carries about 800,000 distinct CDR3 sequences, less than 25% recorded once. The input for sequencing was PBMCs from blood, taken more than 4 days after vaccination. Receptor source: a man aged 50-59 years who received an inactivated influenza vaccine. Each CDR3 is given with its conserved first and last residue. D genes are given only for firm matches. Only some rows state a clone size, as once, few, many or a class for expanded clones.

d_call	j_call	v_call	clone_size	cdr3_nt	cdr3_aa
.	TRBJ1-1	TRBV11-3	few	TGTGCCAGCAGCAAGGCCCTGGGGGACACTGAAGCTTTCTTT	CASSKALGDTEAFF
.	TRBJ2-3	TRBV11-2	.	TGTGCCAGCAGCTTAGATGCAGGGTCGACGTTCACAGATACGCAGTATTTT	CASSLDAGSTFTDTQYF
.	TRBJ2-1	TRBV7-8	.	TGTGCCAGCAGCGAGGGTAGGGCGCCCAATGAGCAGTTCTTC	CASSEGRAPNEQFF
.	TRBJ2-5	TRBV6-1	.	TGTGCCAGCAGTAGGACTCTCCAAGAGACCCAGTACTTC	CASSRTLQETQYF
.	TRBJ1-6	TRBV20-1	.	TGCAGTGCCCAGACAGGCTACAGCTCCTATAATTCACCCCTCCACTTT	CSAQTGYSSYNSPLHF
.	TRBJ2-7	TRBV27	few	TGTGCCAGCAGTTTAAAGGGCACCAGGTTCCCCTACGAGCAGTACTTC	CASSLKGTRFPYEQYF
TRBD1	TRBJ1-1	TRBV5-1	many	TGCGCCAGCAGCTCCGGACAGGGCACTGAAGCTTTCTTT	CASSSGQGTEAFF
.	TRBJ2-7	TRBV12-3/TRBV12-4	few	TGTGCCAGCACCGGCGTTCGAAACGAGCAGTACTTC	CASTGVRNEQYF
.	TRBJ2-7	TRBV10-3	.	TGTGCCATCAAAACCGGGACACTGGGGGAGGACGAGCAGTACTTC	CAIKTGTLGEDEQYF
.	TRBJ2-3	TRBV5-1	.	TGCGCCAGCAGCTTGGCTTGGACCACAGATACGCAGTATTTT	CASSLAWTTDTQYF
.	TRBJ2-2	TRBV5-6	.	TGTGCCAGCAGCCGGGGGTCGATCACCGGGGAGCTGTTTTTT	CASSRGSITGELFF
.	TRBJ2-1	TRBV6-5	.	TGTGCCAGCAGTTATCATCCGGGACTTCATGACAATGAGCAGTTCTTC	CASSYHPGLHDNEQFF
.	TRBJ2-2	TRBV11-3	.	TGTGCCAGCAGCTTAGATTCGGGACTGAACACCGGGGAGCTGTTTTTT	CASSLDSGLNTGELFF
TRBD2	TRBJ2-1	TRBV7-8	few	TGTGCCAGCAGCTTAGGGTGGCTAGCGGGGGCCTACAATGAGCAGTTCTTC	CASSLGWLAGAYNEQFF
TRBD2	TRBJ2-3	TRBV20-1	few	TGCAGTGCTAGAAAGGCACTAGCGGGCCGCACAGATACGCAGTATTTT	CSARKALAGRTDTQYF
TRBD1	TRBJ2-5	TRBV7-8	.	TGTGCCAGCAGCCGAAACAGGGGGTCTCAAGAGACCCAGTACTTC	CASSRNRGSQETQYF
TRBD2	TRBJ2-1	TRBV27	.	TGTGCCAGCAGTTGGCTAGCGGGAGCGGGAAATGAGCAGTTCTTC	CASSWLAGAGNEQFF
.	TRBJ2-3	TRBV28	.	TGTGCCAGCAGTTCTGTCGACCGAACTAGCACAGATACGCAGTATTTT	CASSSVDRTSTDTQYF
.	TRBJ2-7	TRBV12-3/TRBV12-4	few	TGTGCCAGCAGTTTACGGGTACGGTTACGGGGGCAGTACTTC	CASSLRVRLRGQYF
TRBD1	TRBJ2-7	TRBV20-1	few	TGCAGTGCTAGTGAGGGGGCTTCCACCTACGAGCAGTACTTC	CSASEGASTYEQYF
TRBD1	TRBJ1-1	TRBV5-1	.	TGCGCCAGCAGCCAACAGGGGGTTAGCACTGAAGCTTTCTTT	CASSQQGVSTEAFF
.	TRBJ2-1	TRBV10-3	.	TGTGCCATCAGTGAAATACGGAGCTCCTACAATGAGCAGTTCTTC	CAISEIRSSYNEQFF